Included here is one T cell receptor (beta chain) sequence, with context. Each donor was nominally healthy when sampled (though unrecorded immune exposures were likely). This sample stems from a study of cytomegalovirus exposure and HLA in healthy donors. PCR primers comprised 60 Vbeta and 13 Jbeta primers. Original analysis: Later, some 79 million unique TCR beta chains were counted in an analysis, and some 11 million of them were shared. Repertoires were generated with immunoSEQ multiplex PCR, while TCRdb's copy carries only in-frame clones and drops some. The DNA was the basis for D and trimming; V, J and clone size are from that table. Of roughly 150,000 clones in the sample, approximately 81% are singletons; the top ten hold under 1.1%. The sequenced material came from PBMCs. This sequence was found in a young man in good health and CMV-seronegative.

CDR3 protein: CASSQDERTGGWETQYF. The CDR3 DNA is TGCGCCAGCAGCCAAGATGAGCGGACAGGGGGCTGGGAGACCCAGTACTTC. The J gene is TRBJ2-5, the V gene TRBV4-1; 11 bases are shared with TRBD1. The V gene end was trimmed by 0 bases and the J gene end by 5 bases; junction bases not matched to a gene: 8. The CDR3 length is 17 residues. Germline values: CDR1 MGHRA, CDR2 YSYEKL.